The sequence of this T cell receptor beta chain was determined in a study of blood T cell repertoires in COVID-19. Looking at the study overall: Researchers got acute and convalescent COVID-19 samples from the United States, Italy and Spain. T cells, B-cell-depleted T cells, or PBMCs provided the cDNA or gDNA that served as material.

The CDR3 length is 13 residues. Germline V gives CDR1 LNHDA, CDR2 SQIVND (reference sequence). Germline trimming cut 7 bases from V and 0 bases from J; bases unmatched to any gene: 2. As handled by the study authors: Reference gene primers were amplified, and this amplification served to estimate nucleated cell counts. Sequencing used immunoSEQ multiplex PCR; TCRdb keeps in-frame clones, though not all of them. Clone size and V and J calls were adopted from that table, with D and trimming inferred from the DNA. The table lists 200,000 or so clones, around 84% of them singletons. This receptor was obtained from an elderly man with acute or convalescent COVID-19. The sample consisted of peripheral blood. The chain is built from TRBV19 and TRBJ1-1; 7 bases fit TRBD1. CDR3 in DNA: TGTGCCAGTATAGACAGGGTGAACACTGAAGCTTTCTTT. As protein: CASIDRVNTEAFF.